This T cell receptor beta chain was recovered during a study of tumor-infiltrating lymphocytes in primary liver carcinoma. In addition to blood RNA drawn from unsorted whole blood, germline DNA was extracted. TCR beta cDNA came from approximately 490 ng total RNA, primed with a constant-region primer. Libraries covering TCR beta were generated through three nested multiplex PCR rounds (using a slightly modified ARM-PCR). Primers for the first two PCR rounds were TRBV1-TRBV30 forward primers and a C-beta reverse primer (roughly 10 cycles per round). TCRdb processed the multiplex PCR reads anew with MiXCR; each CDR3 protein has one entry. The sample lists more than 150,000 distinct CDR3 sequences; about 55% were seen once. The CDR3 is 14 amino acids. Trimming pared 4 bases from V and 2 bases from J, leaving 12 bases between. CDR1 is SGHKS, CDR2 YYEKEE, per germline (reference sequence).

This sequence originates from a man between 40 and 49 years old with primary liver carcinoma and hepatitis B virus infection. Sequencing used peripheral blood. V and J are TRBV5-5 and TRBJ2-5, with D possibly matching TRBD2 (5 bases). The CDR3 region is CASSVRGAQETQYF. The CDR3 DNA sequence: TGTGCCAGCAGCGTCCGGGGAGCACAAGAGACCCAGTACTTC.